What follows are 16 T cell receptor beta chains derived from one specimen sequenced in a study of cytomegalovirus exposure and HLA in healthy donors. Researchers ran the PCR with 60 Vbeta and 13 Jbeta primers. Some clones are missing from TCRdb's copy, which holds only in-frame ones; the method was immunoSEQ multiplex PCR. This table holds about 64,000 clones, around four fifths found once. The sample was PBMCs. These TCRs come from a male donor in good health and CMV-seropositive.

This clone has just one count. This chain's CDR3 is CASRPGTSGGQETQYF. In nucleotides, the CDR3 is TGTGCCAGCAGGCCGGGGACTAGCGGGGGCCAAGAGACCCAGTACTTC. The rearrangement links TRBV2 to TRBJ2-5, with 14 bases matching TRBD2. V was pared by 6 bases and J by 1 base, with 4 bases of the junction left unmatched. This CDR3 is built from 16 residues. Germline V gene lookup returns CDR1 SNHLY and CDR2 FYNNEI.

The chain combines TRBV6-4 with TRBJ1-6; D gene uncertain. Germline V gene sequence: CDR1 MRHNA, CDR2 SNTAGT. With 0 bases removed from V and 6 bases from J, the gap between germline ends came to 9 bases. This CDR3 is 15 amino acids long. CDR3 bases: TGTGCCAGCAGTGACTCCACCCGGGTTAATTCACCCCTCCACTTT. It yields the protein CASSDSTRVNSPLHF.

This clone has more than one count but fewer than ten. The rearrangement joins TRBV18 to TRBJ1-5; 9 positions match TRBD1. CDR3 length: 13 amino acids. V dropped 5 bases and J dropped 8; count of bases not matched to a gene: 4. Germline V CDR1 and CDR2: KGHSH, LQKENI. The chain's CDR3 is CASSKQGAKPQHF. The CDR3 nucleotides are TGTGCCAGCTCAAAACAGGGGGCAAAGCCCCAGCATTTT.

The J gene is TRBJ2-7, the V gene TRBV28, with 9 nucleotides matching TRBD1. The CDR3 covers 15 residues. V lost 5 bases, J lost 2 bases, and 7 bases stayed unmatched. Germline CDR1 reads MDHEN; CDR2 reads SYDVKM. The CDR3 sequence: CASSEYGTGTYEQYF. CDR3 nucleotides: TGTGCCAGCAGTGAATACGGGACAGGGACCTACGAGCAGTACTTC. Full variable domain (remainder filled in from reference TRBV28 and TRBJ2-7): DVKVTQSSRYLVKRTGEKVFLECVQDMDHENMFWYRQDPGLGLRLIYFSYDVKMKEKGDIPEGYSVSREKKERFSLILESASTNQTSMYLCASSEYGTGTYEQYFGPGTRLTVT.

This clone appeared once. CDR3 sequence: CATSNRIGGNTEAFF. In DNA, the CDR3 is TGTGCCACCAGCAATAGGATCGGCGGGAACACTGAAGCTTTCTTT. The chain couples TRBV15 to TRBJ1-1, with unresolved D. There are 15 residues in the CDR3. Germline V lookup: CDR1 LNHNV, CDR2 YYDKDF (reference sequence). The ends were cut back, 4 bases at V and 1 base at J, with 13 bases in the middle. Based on the CDR3 plus reference TRBV15 and TRBJ1-1, the full variable domain is DAMVIQNPRYQVTQFGKPVTLSCSQTLNHNVMYWYQQKSSQAPKLLFHYYDKDFNNEADTPDNFQSRRPNTSFCFLDIRSPGLGDTAMYLCATSNRIGGNTEAFFGQGTRLTVV.

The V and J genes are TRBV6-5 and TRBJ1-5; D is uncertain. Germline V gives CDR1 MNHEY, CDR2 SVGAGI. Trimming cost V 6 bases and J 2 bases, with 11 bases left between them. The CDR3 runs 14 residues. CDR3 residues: CASRRGGGNQPQHF. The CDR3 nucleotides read TGTGCCAGCAGGAGAGGTGGTGGCAATCAGCCCCAGCATTTT.

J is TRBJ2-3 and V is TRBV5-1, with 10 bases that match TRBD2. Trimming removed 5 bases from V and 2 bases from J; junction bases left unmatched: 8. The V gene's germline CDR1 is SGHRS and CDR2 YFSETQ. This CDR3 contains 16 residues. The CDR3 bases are TGCGCCAGCAGTGTTGGTAGCGGGGGGAACACAGATACGCAGTATTTT. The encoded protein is CASSVGSGGNTDTQYF.

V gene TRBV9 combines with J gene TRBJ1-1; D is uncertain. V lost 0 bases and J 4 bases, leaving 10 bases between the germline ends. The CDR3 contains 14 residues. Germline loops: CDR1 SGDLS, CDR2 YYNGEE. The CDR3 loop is CASSVAGRVTEAFF. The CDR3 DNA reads TGTGCCAGCAGCGTAGCTGGCCGTGTCACTGAAGCTTTCTTT. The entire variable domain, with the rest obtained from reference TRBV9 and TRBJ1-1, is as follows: DSGVTQTPKHLITATGQRVTLRCSPRSGDLSVYWYQQSLDQGLQFLIQYYNGEERAKGNILERFSAQQFPDLHSELNLSSLELGDSALYFCASSVAGRVTEAFFGQGTRLTVV.

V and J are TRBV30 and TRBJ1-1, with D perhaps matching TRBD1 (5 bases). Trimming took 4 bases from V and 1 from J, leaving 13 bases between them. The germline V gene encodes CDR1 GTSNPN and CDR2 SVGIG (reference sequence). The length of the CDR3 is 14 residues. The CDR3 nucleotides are TGTGCCTGGAACGTGGGGGGACCGAACACTGAAGCTTTCTTT. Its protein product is CAWNVGGPNTEAFF.

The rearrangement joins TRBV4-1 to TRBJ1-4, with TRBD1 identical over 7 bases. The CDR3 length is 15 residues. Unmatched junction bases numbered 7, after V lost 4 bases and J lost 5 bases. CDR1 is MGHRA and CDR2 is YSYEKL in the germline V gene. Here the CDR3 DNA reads TGCGCCAGCAGCCCAGGGACAGAGAAAAATGAAAAACTGTTTTTT. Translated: CASSPGTEKNEKLFF.

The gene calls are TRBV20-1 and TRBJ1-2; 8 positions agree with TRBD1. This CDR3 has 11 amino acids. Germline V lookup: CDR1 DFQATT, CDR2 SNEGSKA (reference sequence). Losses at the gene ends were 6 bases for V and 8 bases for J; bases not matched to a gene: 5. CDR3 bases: TGCAGTGCGAGACAGGGGTTAGGCTACACCTTC. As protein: CSARQGLGYTF.

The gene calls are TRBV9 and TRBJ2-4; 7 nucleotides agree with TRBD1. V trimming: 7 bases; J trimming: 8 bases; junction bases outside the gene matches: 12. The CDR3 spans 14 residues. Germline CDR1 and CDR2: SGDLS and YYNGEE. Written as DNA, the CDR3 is TGTGCCAGCGCCACAAGACAGGGTAAATACATTCAGTACTTC. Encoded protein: CASATRQGKYIQYF.

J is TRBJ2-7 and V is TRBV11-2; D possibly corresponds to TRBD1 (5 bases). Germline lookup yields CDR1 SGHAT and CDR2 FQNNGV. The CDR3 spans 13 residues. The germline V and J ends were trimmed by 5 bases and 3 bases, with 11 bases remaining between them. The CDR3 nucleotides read TGTGCCAGCAGCGGCTCAGGGCTCTACGAGCAGTACTTC. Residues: CASSGSGLYEQYF.

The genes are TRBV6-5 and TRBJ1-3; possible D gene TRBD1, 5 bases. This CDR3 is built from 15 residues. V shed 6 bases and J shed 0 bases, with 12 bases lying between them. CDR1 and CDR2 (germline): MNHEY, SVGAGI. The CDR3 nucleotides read TGTGCCAGCAGCTTGACAGCGCTCTCTGGAAACACCATATATTTT. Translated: CASSLTALSGNTIYF.

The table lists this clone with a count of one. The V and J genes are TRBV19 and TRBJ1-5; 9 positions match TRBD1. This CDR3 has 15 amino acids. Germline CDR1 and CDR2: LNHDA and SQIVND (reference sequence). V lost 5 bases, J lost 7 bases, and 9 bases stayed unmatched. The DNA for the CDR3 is TGTGCCAGTAGTCCCAGGGACAGGGCGGGCCAGCCCCAGCATTTT. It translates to CASSPRDRAGQPQHF. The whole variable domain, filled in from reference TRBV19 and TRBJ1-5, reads DGGITQSPKYLFRKEGQNVTLSCEQNLNHDAMYWYRQDPGQGLRLIYYSQIVNDFQKGDIAEGYSVSREKKESFPLTVTSAQKNPTAFYLCASSPRDRAGQPQHFGDGTRLSIL.

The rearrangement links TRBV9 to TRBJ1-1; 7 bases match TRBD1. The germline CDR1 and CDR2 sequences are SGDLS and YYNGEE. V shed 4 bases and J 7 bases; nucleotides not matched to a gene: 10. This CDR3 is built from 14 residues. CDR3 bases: TGTGCCAGCAGCCCACAGGGGCAGGGACTTGAAGCTTTCTTT. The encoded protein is CASSPQGQGLEAFF.